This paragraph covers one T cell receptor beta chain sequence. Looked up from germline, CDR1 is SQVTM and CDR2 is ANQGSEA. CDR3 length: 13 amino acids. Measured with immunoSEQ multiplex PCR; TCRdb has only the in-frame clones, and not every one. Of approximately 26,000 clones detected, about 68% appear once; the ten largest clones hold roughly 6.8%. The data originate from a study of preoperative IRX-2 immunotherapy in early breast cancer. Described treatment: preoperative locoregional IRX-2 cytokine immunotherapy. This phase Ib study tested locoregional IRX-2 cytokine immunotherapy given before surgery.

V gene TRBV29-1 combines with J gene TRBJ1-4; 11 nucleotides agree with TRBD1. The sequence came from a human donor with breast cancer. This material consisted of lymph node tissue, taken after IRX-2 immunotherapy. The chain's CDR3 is CSARGQGDEKLFF. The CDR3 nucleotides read TGCAGTGCGAGGGGACAGGGGGATGAAAAACTGTTTTTT.